Sequencing of this TCR beta chain was carried out in a study of PD-1 blockade in classical Hodgkin lymphoma. At the level of the study: Once every 2 weeks, patients received intravenous nivolumab at 3 mg/kg. Study-wide results and limits: As was reported, newly diagnosed patients showed lower baseline TCR diversity than healthy donors did. CD4+ TCR diversity climbed significantly by C4D1, unlike CD8+ TCR diversity.

The CDR3 is 18 residues long. J was trimmed by 6 bases and V by 4 bases; bases with no gene match: 13. Germline V lookup: CDR1 SGHTS, CDR2 YDEGEE. Here immunoSEQ multiplex PCR was the method, and the copy in TCRdb shows in-frame clones only, minus some. The sample lists around 65,000 clones, roughly nine tenths occurring once. A note on this clone: The antigen remains undetermined.

The time point denotes: cycle 4 day 1 (C4D1), after more than five weeks of nivolumab. Brentuximab vedotin exposure varied, and every patient relapsed after autologous stem cell transplantation. This clonotype was sampled from a human donor with classical Hodgkin lymphoma. Sample: peripheral blood mononuclear cells (PBMCs), taken before the fourth cycle of nivolumab. V usage is TRBV5-8 and J usage is TRBJ2-2; 12 bases match TRBD1. CDR3 bases: TGTGCCAGCAGCCTAATTGCCGGGACAGGGGGCTATGCCGGGGAGCTGTTTTTT. Translating gives CASSLIAGTGGYAGELFF.